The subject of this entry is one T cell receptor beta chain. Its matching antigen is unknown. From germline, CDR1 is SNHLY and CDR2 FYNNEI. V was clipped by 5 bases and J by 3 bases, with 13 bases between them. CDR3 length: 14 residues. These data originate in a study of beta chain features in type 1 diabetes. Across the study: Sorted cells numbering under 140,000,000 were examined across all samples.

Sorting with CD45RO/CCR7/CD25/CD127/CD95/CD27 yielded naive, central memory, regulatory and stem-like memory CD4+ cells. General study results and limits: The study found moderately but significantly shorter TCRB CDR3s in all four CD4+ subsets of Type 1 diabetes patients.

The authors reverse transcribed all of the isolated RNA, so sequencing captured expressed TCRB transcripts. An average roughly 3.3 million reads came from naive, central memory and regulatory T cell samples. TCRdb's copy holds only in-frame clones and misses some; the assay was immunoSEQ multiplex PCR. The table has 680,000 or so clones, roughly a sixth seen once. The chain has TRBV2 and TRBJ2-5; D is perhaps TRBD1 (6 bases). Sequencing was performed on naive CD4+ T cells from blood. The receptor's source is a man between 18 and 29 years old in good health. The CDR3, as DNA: TGTGCCAGCAGTTTCCGACAGGTCAAAGAGACCCAGTACTTC. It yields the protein CASSFRQVKETQYF. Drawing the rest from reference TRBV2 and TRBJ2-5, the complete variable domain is EPEVTQTPSHQVTQMGQEVILRCVPISNHLYFYWYRQILGQKVEFLVSFYNNEISEKSEIFDDQFSVERPDGSNFTLKIRSTKLEDSAMYFCASSFRQVKETQYFGPGTRLLVL.